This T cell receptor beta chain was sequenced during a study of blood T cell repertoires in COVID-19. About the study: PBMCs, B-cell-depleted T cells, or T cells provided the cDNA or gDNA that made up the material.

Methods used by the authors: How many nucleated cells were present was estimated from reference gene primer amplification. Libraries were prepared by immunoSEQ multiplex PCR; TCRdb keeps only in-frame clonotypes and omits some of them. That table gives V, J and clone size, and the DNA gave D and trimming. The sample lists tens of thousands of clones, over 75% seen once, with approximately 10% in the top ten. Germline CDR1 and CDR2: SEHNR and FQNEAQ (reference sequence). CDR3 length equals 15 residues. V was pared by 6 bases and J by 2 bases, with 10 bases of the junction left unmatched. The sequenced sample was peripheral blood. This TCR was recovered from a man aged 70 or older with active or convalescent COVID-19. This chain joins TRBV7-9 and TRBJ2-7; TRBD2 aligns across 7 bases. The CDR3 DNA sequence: TGTGCCAGCAGTTCATATAGCGGGCTGACCTACGAGCAGTACTTC. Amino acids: CASSSYSGLTYEQYF.